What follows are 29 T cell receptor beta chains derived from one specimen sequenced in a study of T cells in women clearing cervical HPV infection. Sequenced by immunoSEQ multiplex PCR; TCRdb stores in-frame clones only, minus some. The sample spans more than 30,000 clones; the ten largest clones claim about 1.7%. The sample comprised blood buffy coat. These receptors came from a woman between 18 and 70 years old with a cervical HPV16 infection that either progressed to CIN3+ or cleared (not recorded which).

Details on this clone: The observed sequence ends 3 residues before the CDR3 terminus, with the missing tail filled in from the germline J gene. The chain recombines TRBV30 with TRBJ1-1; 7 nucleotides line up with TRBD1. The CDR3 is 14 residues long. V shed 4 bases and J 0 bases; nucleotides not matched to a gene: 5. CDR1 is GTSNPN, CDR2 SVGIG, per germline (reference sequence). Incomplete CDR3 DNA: TGTGCCTGGACTAAGACAGGGATGAACACTGAA. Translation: CAWTKTGMNTE. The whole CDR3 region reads CAWTKTGMNTEAFF.

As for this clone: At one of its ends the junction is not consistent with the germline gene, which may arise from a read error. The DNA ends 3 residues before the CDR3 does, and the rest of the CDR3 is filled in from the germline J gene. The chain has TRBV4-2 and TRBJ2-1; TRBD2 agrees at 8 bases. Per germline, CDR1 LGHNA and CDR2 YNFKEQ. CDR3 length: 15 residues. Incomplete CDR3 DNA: TGCGCCAGCAGCCCCGGACTAGCAGCGGTCAATGAG. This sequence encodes CASSPGLAAVNE. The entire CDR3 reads CASSPGLAAVNEQFF.

The CDR3 DNA, read in part, is TGCGCCAGCAGCCAGGGATACGGACAGGGGACGTCCGGC. Amino acid sequence: CASSQGYGQGTSG. The complete CDR3 protein is CASSQGYGQGTSGYTF. This sequence joins TRBV5-1 and TRBJ1-2, with 9 nucleotides matching TRBD1. The CDR3 end lies 3 residues beyond the end of the read and is filled in from the germline J gene. The CDR3 consists of 16 residues. Per germline, CDR1 SGHRS and CDR2 YFSETQ.

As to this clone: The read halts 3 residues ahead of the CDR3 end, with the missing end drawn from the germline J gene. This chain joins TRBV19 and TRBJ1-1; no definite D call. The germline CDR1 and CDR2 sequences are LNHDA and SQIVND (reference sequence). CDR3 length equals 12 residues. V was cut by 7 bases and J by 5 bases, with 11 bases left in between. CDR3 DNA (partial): TGTGCCAGTATTCAGGCTGGGACTGAA. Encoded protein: CASIQAGTE. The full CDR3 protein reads CASIQAGTEAFF. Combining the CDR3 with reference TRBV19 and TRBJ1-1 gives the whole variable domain DGGITQSPKYLFRKEGQNVTLSCEQNLNHDAMYWYRQDPGQGLRLIYYSQIVNDFQKGDIAEGYSVSREKKESFPLTVTSAQKNPTAFYLCASIQAGTEAFFGQGTRLTVV.

CDR3 protein: CSARGTGSKTLYGYTF. The sequenced part of the CDR3 DNA is TGCAGTGCTAGGGGGACAGGGTCCAAAACCCTCTATGGC. The chain combines TRBV20-1 with TRBJ1-2; 9 bases align to TRBD1. Sequencing ends 3 residues short of the CDR3 end; the germline J gene provides the rest. Looked up from germline, CDR1 is DFQATT and CDR2 is SNEGSKA (reference sequence). The CDR3 is made up of 16 amino acids. Germline trimming cut 3 bases from V and 4 bases from J; bases unmatched to any gene: 12.

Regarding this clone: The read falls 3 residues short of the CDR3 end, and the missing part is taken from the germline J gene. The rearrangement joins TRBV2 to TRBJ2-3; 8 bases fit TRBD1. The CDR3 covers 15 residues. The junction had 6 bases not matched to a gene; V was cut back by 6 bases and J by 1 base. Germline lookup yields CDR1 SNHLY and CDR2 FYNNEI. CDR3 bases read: TGTGCCAGCAGACCTCAGGGGGCCCGCACAGATACG. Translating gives CASRPQGARTDT. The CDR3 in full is CASRPQGARTDTQYF. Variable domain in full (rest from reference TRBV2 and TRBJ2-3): EPEVTQTPSHQVTQMGQEVILRCVPISNHLYFYWYRQILGQKVEFLVSFYNNEISEKSEIFDDQFSVERPDGSNFTLKIRSTKLEDSAMYFCASRPQGARTDTQYFGPGTRLTVL.

The CDR3 here is CASSLTSGDTGELFF. The part of the CDR3 DNA that was read is TGCGCCAGCAGCTTGACTAGCGGGGACACCGGGGAG. V gene TRBV5-1 combines with J gene TRBJ2-2; 10 bases line up with TRBD2. The read ends 3 residues before the CDR3 terminus; that terminus is restored from the germline J gene. The CDR3 is 15 residues long. V lost 1 base, J lost 3 bases, and 0 bases stayed unmatched. CDR1 and CDR2 (germline): SGHRS, YFSETQ. Complete variable domain (other parts from reference TRBV5-1 and TRBJ2-2): KAGVTQTPRYLIKTRGQQVTLSCSPISGHRSVSWYQQTPGQGLQFLFEYFSETQRNKGNFPGRFSGRQFSNSRSEMNVSTLELGDSALYLCASSLTSGDTGELFFGEGSRLTVL.

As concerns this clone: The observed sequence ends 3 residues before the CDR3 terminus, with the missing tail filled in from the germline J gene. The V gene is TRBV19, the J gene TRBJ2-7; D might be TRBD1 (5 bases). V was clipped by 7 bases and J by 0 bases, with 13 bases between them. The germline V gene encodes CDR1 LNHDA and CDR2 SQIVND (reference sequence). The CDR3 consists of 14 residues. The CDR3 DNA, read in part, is TGTGCCAGTACCCTCGACAGTTTCTCCTACGAG. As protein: CASTLDSFSYE. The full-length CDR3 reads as CASTLDSFSYEQYF.

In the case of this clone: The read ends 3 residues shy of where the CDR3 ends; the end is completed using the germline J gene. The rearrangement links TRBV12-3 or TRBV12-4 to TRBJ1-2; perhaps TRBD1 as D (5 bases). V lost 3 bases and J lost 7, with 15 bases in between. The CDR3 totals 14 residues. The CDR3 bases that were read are TGTGCCAGCAGTTTTAATACAGGAACAGCTGGC. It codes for CASSFNTGTAG. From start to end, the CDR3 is CASSFNTGTAGYTF.

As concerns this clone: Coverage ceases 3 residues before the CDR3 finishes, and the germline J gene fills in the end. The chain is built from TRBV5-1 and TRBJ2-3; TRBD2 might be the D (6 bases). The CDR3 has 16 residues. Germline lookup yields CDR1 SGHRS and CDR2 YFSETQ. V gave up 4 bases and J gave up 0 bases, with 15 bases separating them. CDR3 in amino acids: CASSDPGGGSTDTQYF. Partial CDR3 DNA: TGCGCCAGCAGCGACCCAGGTGGGGGGAGCACAGATACG.

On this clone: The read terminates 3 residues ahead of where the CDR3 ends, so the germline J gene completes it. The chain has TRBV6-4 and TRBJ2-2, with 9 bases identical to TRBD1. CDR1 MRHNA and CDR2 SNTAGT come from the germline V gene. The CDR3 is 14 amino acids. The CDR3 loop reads CASSDGQGNSPLFF. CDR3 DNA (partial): TGTGCCAGCAGTGATGGACAGGGGAATTCACCG.

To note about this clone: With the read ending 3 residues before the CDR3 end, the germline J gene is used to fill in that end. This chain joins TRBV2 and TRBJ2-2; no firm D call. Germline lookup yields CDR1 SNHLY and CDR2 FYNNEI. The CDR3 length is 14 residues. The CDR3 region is CASSLDATNEKLFF. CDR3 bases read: TGTGCCAGCAGCCTGGATGCAACTAATGAAAAG.

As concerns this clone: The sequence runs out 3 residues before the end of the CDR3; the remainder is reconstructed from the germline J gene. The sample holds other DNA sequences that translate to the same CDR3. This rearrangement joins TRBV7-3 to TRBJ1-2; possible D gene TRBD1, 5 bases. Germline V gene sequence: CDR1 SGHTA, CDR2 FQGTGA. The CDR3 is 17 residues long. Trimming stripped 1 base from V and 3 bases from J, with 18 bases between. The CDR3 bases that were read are TGTGCCAGCAGCTTAAAGGGTTACGGACCAGGGCACTATGGC. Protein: CASSLKGYGPGHYG. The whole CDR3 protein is CASSLKGYGPGHYGYTF.

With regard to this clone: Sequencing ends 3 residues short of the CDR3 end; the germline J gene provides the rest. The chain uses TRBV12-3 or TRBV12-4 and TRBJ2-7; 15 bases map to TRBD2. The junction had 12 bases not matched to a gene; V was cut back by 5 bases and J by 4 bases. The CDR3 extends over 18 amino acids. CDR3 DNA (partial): TGTGCCAGCAGTCTGGGACTAGCGGGGGGCGCAACACTATACGAG. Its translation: CASSLGLAGGATLYE. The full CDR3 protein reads CASSLGLAGGATLYEQYF.

The CDR3 sequence: CASSRDGTTYYEQYF. CDR3 bases read: TGTGCCAGCAGCCGGGACGGGACTACCTACTACGAG. The genes are TRBV7-2 and TRBJ2-7; 7 bases map to TRBD2. The observed sequence ends 3 residues before the CDR3 terminus, with the missing tail filled in from the germline J gene. The length of the CDR3 is 15 residues. V dropped 5 bases and J dropped 3; count of bases not matched to a gene: 10. Germline CDR1 and CDR2: SGHTA and FQGNSA.

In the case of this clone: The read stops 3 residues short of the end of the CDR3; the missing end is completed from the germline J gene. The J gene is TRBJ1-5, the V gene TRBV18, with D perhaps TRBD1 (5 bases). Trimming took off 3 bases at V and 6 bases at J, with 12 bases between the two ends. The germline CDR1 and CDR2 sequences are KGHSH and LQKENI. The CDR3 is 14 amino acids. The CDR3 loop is CASSPGQGGQPQHF. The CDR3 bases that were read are TGTGCCAGCTCACCGGGGCAGGGCGGTCAGCCC.

CDR3 bases read: TGCGCCAGCAGCGTCGACAGGTACAATGAG. Translating gives CASSVDRYNE. The complete CDR3 protein is CASSVDRYNEQFF. The rearrangement links TRBV5-1 to TRBJ2-1; the D gene is possibly TRBD1 (6 bases). The read terminates 3 residues before the CDR3 end, so the remaining end is supplied by the germline J gene. CDR3 length: 13 residues. The V gene lost 4 bases and the J gene lost 4 bases, with 9 bases spanning the gap. Germline CDR1 reads SGHRS; CDR2 reads YFSETQ. The full variable domain, with the rest looked up from reference TRBV5-1 and TRBJ2-1, is KAGVTQTPRYLIKTRGQQVTLSCSPISGHRSVSWYQQTPGQGLQFLFEYFSETQRNKGNFPGRFSGRQFSNSRSEMNVSTLELGDSALYLCASSVDRYNEQFFGPGTRLTVL.

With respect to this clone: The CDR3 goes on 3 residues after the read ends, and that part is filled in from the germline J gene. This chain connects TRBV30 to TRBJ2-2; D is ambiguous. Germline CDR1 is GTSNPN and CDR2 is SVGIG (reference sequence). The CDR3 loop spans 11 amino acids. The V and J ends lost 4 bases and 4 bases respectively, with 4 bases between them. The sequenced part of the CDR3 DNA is TGTGCCTGGACGGTCACCGGGGAG. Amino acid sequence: CAWTVTGE. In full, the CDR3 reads CAWTVTGELFF.

The sequenced part of the CDR3 DNA is TGCAGTGCCCCGACTAGCGGGGGCTATGAG. Protein product: CSAPTSGGYE. The CDR3 in its entirety is CSAPTSGGYEQFF. The V and J genes are TRBV20-1 and TRBJ2-1; 12 bases agree with TRBD2. The sequence runs out 3 residues before the end of the CDR3; the remainder is reconstructed from the germline J gene. V lost 6 bases, J lost 8 bases, and 5 bases stayed unmatched. Germline CDR1 reads DFQATT; CDR2 reads SNEGSKA (reference sequence). The length of the CDR3 is 13 residues.

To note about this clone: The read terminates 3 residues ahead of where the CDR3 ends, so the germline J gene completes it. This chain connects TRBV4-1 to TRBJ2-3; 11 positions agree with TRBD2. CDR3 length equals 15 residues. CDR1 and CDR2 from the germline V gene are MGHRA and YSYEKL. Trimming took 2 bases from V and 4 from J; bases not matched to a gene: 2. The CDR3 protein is CASSQSGLAADTQYF. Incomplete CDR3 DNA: TGCGCCAGCAGCCAATCGGGACTAGCGGCAGATACG.

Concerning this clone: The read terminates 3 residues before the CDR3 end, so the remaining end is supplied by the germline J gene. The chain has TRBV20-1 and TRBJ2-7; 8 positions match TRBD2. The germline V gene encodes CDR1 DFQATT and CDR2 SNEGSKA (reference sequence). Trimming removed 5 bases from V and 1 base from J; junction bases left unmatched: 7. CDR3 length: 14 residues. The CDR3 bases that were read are TGCAGTGCTTCCCCTTCGGGGGGGTCCTACGAG. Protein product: CSASPSGGSYE. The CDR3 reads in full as CSASPSGGSYEQYF.

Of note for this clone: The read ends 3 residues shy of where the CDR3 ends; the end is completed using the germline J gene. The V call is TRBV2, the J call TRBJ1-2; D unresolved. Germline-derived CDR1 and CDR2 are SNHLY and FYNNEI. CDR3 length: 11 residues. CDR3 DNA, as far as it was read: TGTGCCAGCAGTGAATACAATGAC. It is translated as CASSEYND. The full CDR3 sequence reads CASSEYNDYTF.

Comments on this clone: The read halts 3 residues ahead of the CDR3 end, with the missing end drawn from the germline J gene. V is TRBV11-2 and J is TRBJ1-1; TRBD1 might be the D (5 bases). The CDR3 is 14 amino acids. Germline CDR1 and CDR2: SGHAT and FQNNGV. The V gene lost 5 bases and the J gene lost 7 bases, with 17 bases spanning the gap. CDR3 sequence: CASSRGEGRNEAFF. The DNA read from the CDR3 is TGTGCCAGCAGCCGCGGGGAGGGGCGGAATGAA.

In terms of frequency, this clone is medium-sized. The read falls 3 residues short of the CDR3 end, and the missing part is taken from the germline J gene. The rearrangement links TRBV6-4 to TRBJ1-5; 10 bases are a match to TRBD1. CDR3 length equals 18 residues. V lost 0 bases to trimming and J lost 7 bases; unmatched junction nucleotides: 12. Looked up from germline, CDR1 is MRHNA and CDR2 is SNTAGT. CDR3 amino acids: CASSDSMGFGTGVQPQHF. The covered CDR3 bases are TGTGCCAGCAGTGACTCGATGGGTTTTGGGACAGGGGTACAGCCC.

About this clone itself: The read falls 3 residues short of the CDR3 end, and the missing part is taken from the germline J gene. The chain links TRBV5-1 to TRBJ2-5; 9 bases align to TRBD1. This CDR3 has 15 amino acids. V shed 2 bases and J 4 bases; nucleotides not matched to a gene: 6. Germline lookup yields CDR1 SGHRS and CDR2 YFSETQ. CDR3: CASSFGTGFGETQYF. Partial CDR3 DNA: TGCGCCAGCAGCTTCGGGACAGGGTTCGGAGAGACC.

The covered CDR3 bases are TGTGCCAGCAGTGCCGGGGGGAGCACTGAA. Protein product: CASSAGGSTE. The entire CDR3 reads CASSAGGSTEAFF. V gene TRBV6-1 combines with J gene TRBJ1-1, with D possibly TRBD1 on 5 matching bases. The read ends 3 residues shy of where the CDR3 ends; the end is completed using the germline J gene. Germline CDR1 reads MNHNS; CDR2 reads SASEGT. The CDR3 covers 13 residues. Trimming removed 4 bases from V and 4 bases from J, with 10 bases in between.

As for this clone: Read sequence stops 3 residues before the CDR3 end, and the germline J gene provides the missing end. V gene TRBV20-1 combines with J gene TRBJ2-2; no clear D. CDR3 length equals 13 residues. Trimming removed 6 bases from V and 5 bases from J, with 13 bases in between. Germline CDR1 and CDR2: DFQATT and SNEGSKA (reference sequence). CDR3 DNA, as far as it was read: TGCAGTGCCCGGAAGGGCATAACCGGGGAG. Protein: CSARKGITGE. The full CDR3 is CSARKGITGELFF.

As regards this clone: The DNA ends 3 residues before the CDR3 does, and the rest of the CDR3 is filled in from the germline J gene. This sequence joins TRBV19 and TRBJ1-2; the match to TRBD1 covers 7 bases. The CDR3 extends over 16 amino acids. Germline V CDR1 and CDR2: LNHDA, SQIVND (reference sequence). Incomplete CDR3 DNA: TGTGCCAGTAGTACTCTCAGCGAGGGGGCCCAAAACATC. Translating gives CASSTLSEGAQNI. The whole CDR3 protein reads CASSTLSEGAQNIYTF. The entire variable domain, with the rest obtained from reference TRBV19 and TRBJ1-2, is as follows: DGGITQSPKYLFRKEGQNVTLSCEQNLNHDAMYWYRQDPGQGLRLIYYSQIVNDFQKGDIAEGYSVSREKKESFPLTVTSAQKNPTAFYLCASSTLSEGAQNIYTFGSGTRLTVV.

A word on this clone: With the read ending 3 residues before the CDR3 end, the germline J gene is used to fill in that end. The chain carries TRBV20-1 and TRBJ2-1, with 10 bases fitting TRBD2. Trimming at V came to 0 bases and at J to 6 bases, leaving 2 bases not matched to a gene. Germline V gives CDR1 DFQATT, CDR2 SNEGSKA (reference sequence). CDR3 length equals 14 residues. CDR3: CSARDVAGGNEQFF. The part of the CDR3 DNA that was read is TGCAGTGCTAGAGATGTAGCGGGGGGCAATGAG.